The next 30 T cell receptor beta chains were all read from a single sample in a study of human T cells and chemical hapten exposure. TCRdb analysed the RACE reads with MiXCR anew, one entry per CDR3 protein. The sample consists of roughly 51,000 distinct CDR3 sequences, roughly a tenth of them appearing once. Specified time point: pre-sensitization, week 0. Treatment: therapeutic diphenylcyclopropenone sensitization with weekly scalp DPC. Sequencing used whole blood, obtained in connection with sensitization to the hapten diphenylcyclopropenone (DPC). These receptor sequences come from a man in his forties or fifties with alopecia areata. Some clones in this sample may be carry-over from other donors' samples.

The chain combines TRBV12-3 or TRBV12-4 with TRBJ1-1; 7 bases match TRBD1. CDR3 size: 14 residues. Unmatched junction bases numbered 8, after V lost 6 bases and J lost 4 bases. The CDR3 sequence: CASREQGSGTEAFF. The CDR3 DNA is TGTGCCAGCAGGGAACAGGGGAGCGGCACTGAAGCTTTCTTT.

The rearrangement uses TRBV29-1 and TRBJ2-3, with D possibly TRBD2 on 5 matching bases. V lost 6 bases, J lost 2 bases, and 6 bases lay in between. This CDR3 is built from 11 residues. Germline V gene data show CDR1 as SQVTM and CDR2 as ANQGSEA. CDR3 loop: CSVGDTDTQYF. DNA of the CDR3: TGCAGCGTGGGAGACACAGATACGCAGTATTTT.

This clonotype was counted ten times or more. J is TRBJ1-2 and V is TRBV24-1; D is uncertain. V was cut by 5 bases and J by 3 bases, with 12 bases left in between. Germline V gives CDR1 KGHDR, CDR2 SFDVKD. The CDR3 runs 14 residues. As DNA, the CDR3 is TGTGCCACCAGTGCCGACCCGATGGACTATGGCTACACCTTC. Translating gives CATSADPMDYGYTF.

This clonotype turned up a few times. V gene TRBV5-6 combines with J gene TRBJ1-2; tentative D call: TRBD1 (6 bases). Germline CDR1 reads SGHDT; CDR2 reads YYEEEE. CDR3 size: 14 residues. Between the trimmed V and J ends, which lost 1 base and 3 bases, there was a span of 10 bases. Here the CDR3 reads CASSLNRVHYGYTF. Written as DNA, the CDR3 is TGTGCCAGCAGCTTGAACAGGGTTCACTATGGCTACACCTTC.

This clonotype was observed at least ten times. This rearrangement joins TRBV18 to TRBJ2-7, with D perhaps assigned TRBD1 or TRBD2 (5 bases each). V shed 6 bases and J shed 5 bases, with 14 bases lying between them. The CDR3 runs to 13 residues. Germline V gene sequence: CDR1 KGHSH, CDR2 LQKENI. The CDR3, as DNA: TGTGCCAGCTCGGGACGCTCAGAGCACGAGCAGTACTTC. This sequence encodes CASSGRSEHEQYF.

This clonotype has a handful of counts. V is TRBV3-1 and J is TRBJ1-5, with TRBD1 matching over 9 bases. Per the germline V gene, CDR1 is LGHDT and CDR2 is YNNKEL (reference sequence). This CDR3 spans 15 amino acids. V lost 2 bases to trimming and J lost 3 bases; unmatched junction nucleotides: 2. In DNA, the CDR3 is TGTGCCAGCAGCCAAAGGACAGGGGACAATCAGCCCCAGCATTTT. The encoded protein is CASSQRTGDNQPQHF.

This clonotype has only a few counts. This rearrangement joins TRBV7-2 to TRBJ2-2; D uncertain. The germline CDR1 and CDR2 sequences are SGHTA and FQGNSA. The V and J ends lost 3 bases and 9 bases respectively, with 8 bases between them. The CDR3 loop spans 12 amino acids. CDR3 amino acids: CASSFLFRELFF. DNA of the CDR3: TGTGCCAGCAGCTTTTTATTCCGGGAGCTGTTTTTT.

There are a few counts of this clonotype. The CDR3 is CASSPEGAAGANVLTF. The CDR3, as DNA: TGTGCCAGCAGCCCTGAGGGGGCAGCTGGGGCCAACGTCCTGACTTTC. The chain joins TRBV5-6 to TRBJ2-6; 7 nucleotides agree with TRBD1. Germline V gene data show CDR1 as SGHDT and CDR2 as YYEEEE. Trimming took 4 bases from V and 2 from J; bases not matched to a gene: 6. The CDR3 loop spans 16 amino acids.

This clonotype was counted ten times or more. V and J are TRBV20-1 and TRBJ2-7, with D possibly being TRBD1 or TRBD2 (5 bases each). The CDR3 covers 13 residues. Germline V CDR1 and CDR2: DFQATT, SNEGSKA (reference sequence). Trimming took 1 base from V and 0 from J, leaving 7 bases between them. The CDR3 loop is CSARGGTSYEQYF. The DNA for the CDR3 is TGCAGTGCTAGAGGAGGGACCTCCTACGAGCAGTACTTC.

The CDR3 region is CASSQEPGVSYNEQFF. The CDR3 nucleotides read TGTGCCAGCAGCCAAGAACCAGGGGTATCCTACAATGAGCAGTTCTTC. The chain recombines TRBV4-2 with TRBJ2-1, with a possible D match to TRBD1 (6 bases). Germline V gene lookup returns CDR1 LGHNA and CDR2 YNFKEQ. Trimming removed 0 bases from V and 1 base from J, with 10 bases in between. The CDR3 spans 16 residues.

This clonotype was picked up many times. V and J are TRBV24-1 and TRBJ2-3; no clear D. Trimming shortened V by 6 bases and J by 0 bases, and 9 bases separated the two germline ends. Per germline, CDR1 KGHDR and CDR2 SFDVKD. This CDR3 has 14 residues. CDR3 nucleotide sequence: TGTGCCACCAGTAGGCACTCTAGCACAGATACGCAGTATTTT. It translates to CATSRHSSTDTQYF.

Ten or more counts support this clonotype. The chain recombines TRBV21-1 with TRBJ2-7. TRBV21-1 is marked as a pseudogene. The CDR3 has 14 amino acids. The CDR3 DNA reads as TGTGCCAGCGGCGTTCGGTGGATGGTAGACGAGCAGTACTTC. Protein sequence: CASGVRWMVDEQYF.

In this sample, this clonotype turned up many times. The V and J genes are TRBV7-8 and TRBJ2-3; D might be TRBD1 or TRBD2, each matching 5 bases. V was clipped by 2 bases and J by 3 bases, with 15 bases between them. CDR3 length equals 16 residues. Germline CDR1 SGHVS, CDR2 FQNEAQ. DNA of the CDR3: TGTGCCAGCAGCTTAACGCCGCCTGGGGGTACAGATACGCAGTATTTT. It encodes CASSLTPPGGTDTQYF.

This clonotype was observed at least ten times. This chain links TRBV5-1 with TRBJ2-7; 9 bases map to TRBD1. Germline V gene data show CDR1 as SGHRS and CDR2 as YFSETQ. Trimming cost V 1 base and J 5 bases; bases outside gene matches: 7. The CDR3 spans 15 residues. The DNA of the CDR3 is TGCGCCAGCAGCTTGAATATCGGACAGGGGAACGAGCAGTACTTC. Its translation is CASSLNIGQGNEQYF.

This clonotype was counted between two and nine times. The rearrangement links TRBV7-9 to TRBJ2-7, with TRBD1 as a possible D gene (5 bases). This CDR3 spans 13 amino acids. Germline V CDR1 and CDR2: SEHNR, FQNEAQ (reference sequence). Trimming removed 7 bases from V and 3 bases from J, with 13 bases in between. In nucleotides, the CDR3 is TGTGCCAGCACCGGACACCCAGGCTACGAGCAGTACTTC. This gives the protein CASTGHPGYEQYF.

The DNA for the CDR3 is TGTGCCAGCAGCGTAGGAGGGAACCATGAAAAACTGTTTTTT. Translated: CASSVGGNHEKLFF. The chain is built from TRBV9 and TRBJ1-4, with D unclear. V lost 0 bases and J 6 bases, leaving 9 bases between the germline ends. Per the germline V gene, CDR1 is SGDLS and CDR2 is YYNGEE. The length of the CDR3 is 14 residues.

V gene TRBV7-9 combines with J gene TRBJ2-1, with D uncertain. Looked up from germline, CDR1 is SEHNR and CDR2 is FQNEAQ (reference sequence). The CDR3 extends over 16 amino acids. Between the trimmed V and J ends, which lost 5 bases and 2 bases, there was a span of 16 bases. The CDR3 DNA is TGTGCCAGCAGCGGCCGATTAGAGAGGACCTACAATGAGCAGTTCTTC. Its protein product is CASSGRLERTYNEQFF.

This clonotype was recorded at least ten times. The chain couples TRBV7-6 to TRBJ2-7; D could derive from TRBD1 or TRBD2 (5 bases each). The CDR3 contains 15 residues. CDR1 and CDR2 from the germline V gene are SGHVS and FNYEAQ. Trimming removed 1 base at V and 2 bases at J, with 12 bases between. DNA of the CDR3: TGTGCCAGCAGCTTAGAATCGGGACCCACCTACGAGCAGTACTTC. It translates to CASSLESGPTYEQYF.

This clonotype has a count of ten or more. CDR3 sequence (DNA): TGTGCCAGCAGCCAGACAGGGACTGGGGAGCAGTACTTC. This sequence encodes CASSQTGTGEQYF. The J gene is TRBJ2-7, the V gene TRBV3-1, with a weak D call TRBD1 (7 bases). The CDR3 length is 13 residues. Germline-derived CDR1 and CDR2 are LGHDT and YNNKEL (reference sequence). Deletions cut 3 bases from V and 7 bases from J, with 13 bases between.

This clonotype was detected ten times or more. The chain couples TRBV18 to TRBJ1-5; D gene unclear. V was shortened by 4 bases and J by 9 bases, with 19 bases between the two germline ends. The CDR3 is made up of 15 amino acids. Germline V CDR1 and CDR2: KGHSH, LQKENI. CDR3 coding DNA: TGTGCCAGCTCACGTGCGAAGGGCCCGGGATGGCCCCAGCATTTT. This translates into CASSRAKGPGWPQHF.

This clonotype was detected a few times. The gene calls are TRBV6-5 and TRBJ2-7, with 10 bases matching TRBD1. The germline V gene has CDR1 MNHEY and CDR2 SVGAGI. The CDR3 length is 13 residues. Trimming took 5 bases from V and 4 from J; bases not matched to a gene: 2. The DNA for the CDR3 is TGTGCCAGCAGTATGGGACAGGGGTACGAGCAGTACTTC. The encoded protein is CASSMGQGYEQYF.

This clonotype was observed at least ten times. The chain links TRBV6-2 or TRBV6-3 to TRBJ2-7; 10 bases fit TRBD2. The CDR3 extends over 14 amino acids. From germline, CDR1 is MNHEY and CDR2 SVGEGT. The ends lost 2 bases at V and 3 bases at J; junction bases unmatched: 1. The CDR3 protein is CASSYTSGIYEQYF. The CDR3 DNA reads as TGTGCCAGCAGTTACACTAGCGGGATCTACGAGCAGTACTTC.

This clonotype was counted many times. The chain links TRBV7-3 to TRBJ1-2; D remains unclear. Germline CDR1 is SGHTA and CDR2 is FQGTGA. Trimming stripped 7 bases from V and 2 bases from J, with 11 bases between. This CDR3 region has 13 residues. The CDR3 nucleotides read TGTGCCAGCACCTATAAGGGCAACTATGGCTACACCTTC. Its protein is CASTYKGNYGYTF. The whole variable domain, filled in from reference TRBV7-3 and TRBJ1-2, reads GAGVSQTPSNKVTEKGKYVELRCDPISGHTALYWYRQSLGQGPEFLIYFQGTGAADDSGLPNDRFFAVRPEGSVSTLKIQRTERGDSAVYLCASTYKGNYGYTFGSGTRLTVV.

The genes are TRBV12-3 or TRBV12-4 and TRBJ1-2; TRBD1 matches 7 bases. Trimming took 5 bases from V and 7 from J; bases not matched to a gene: 7. The length of the CDR3 is 13 residues. The CDR3 here is CASSRQGSGGYTF. The CDR3 DNA is TGTGCCAGCAGTAGACAGGGATCGGGTGGCTACACCTTC.

This clonotype has a handful of counts. The chain joins TRBV2 to TRBJ2-2; D assignment may be TRBD1 or TRBD2 (5 bases each). The CDR3 extends over 16 amino acids. Trimming removed 6 bases at V and 4 bases at J, with 18 bases between. The V gene's germline CDR1 is SNHLY and CDR2 FYNNEI. The DNA of the CDR3 is TGTGCCAGCAGGGTGGGACCCCTAGGAAGCACCGGGGAGCTGTTTTTT. Protein product: CASRVGPLGSTGELFF.

In its sample, this clonotype was seen many times. The chain couples TRBV28 to TRBJ1-5; D is uncertain. V lost 6 bases to trimming and J lost 6 bases, with 9 bases between them. The CDR3 covers 12 residues. Germline V gene lookup returns CDR1 MDHEN and CDR2 SYDVKM. CDR3: CASSRGVQPQHF. In nucleotides, the CDR3 is TGTGCCAGCAGCCGGGGTGTTCAGCCCCAGCATTTT.

CDR3 sequence: CSVAPGADQPQHF. In nucleotides, the CDR3 is TGCAGCGTTGCCCCAGGGGCTGATCAGCCCCAGCATTTT. The V call is TRBV29-1, the J call TRBJ1-5, with D possibly matching TRBD1 (6 bases). V was pared by 4 bases and J by 5 bases, with 12 bases between. CDR3 length equals 13 residues. Germline assignment: CDR1 SQVTM and CDR2 ANQGSEA.

This clonotype was observed many times. V and J are TRBV28 and TRBJ2-1, with TRBD1 identical over 8 bases. The CDR3 sequence is 15 residues long. Germline V gene lookup returns CDR1 MDHEN and CDR2 SYDVKM. The junction had 1 base not matched to a gene; V was cut back by 0 bases and J by 3 bases. The CDR3 bases are TGTGCCAGCAGTTTATGGGGGACAGGCTACAATGAGCAGTTCTTC. Translated, it gives CASSLWGTGYNEQFF.

This clonotype turned up a few times. This chain links TRBV12-3 or TRBV12-4 with TRBJ2-7; 10 nucleotides align to TRBD2. The CDR3 runs to 13 residues. Trimming took 7 bases from V and 3 from J; bases not matched to a gene: 3. Written as DNA, the CDR3 is TGTGCCAGCAAACTAGCGGGATTCTACGAGCAGTACTTC. This translates into CASKLAGFYEQYF.

This clonotype was observed a handful of times. This chain uses TRBV27 with TRBJ2-3; D ambiguous. V was trimmed by 3 bases and J by 3 bases, leaving 10 bases between them. The CDR3 has 14 residues. Looked up from germline, CDR1 is MNHEY and CDR2 is SMNVEV (reference sequence). The CDR3 is CASSFSQVTDTQYF. CDR3 DNA: TGTGCCAGCAGTTTCTCCCAGGTGACAGATACGCAGTATTTT.